This T cell receptor (beta chain) was sequenced in a study of T-cell memory formation after mild COVID-19. Findings and limits, study-wide: Pre-infection memory held some responding clones, suggesting pre-existing cross-reactive T cells responded. CD4+ contracting clones lay mainly in CM and EM, CD8+ ones in EMRA.

TCRdb re-called the 5' RACE reads through MiXCR, storing one row per CDR3 protein. The data hold 550,000 to 700,000 distinct CDR3 sequences, with approximately 15% observed a single time. The CDR3 runs to 16 residues. The germline V and J ends were trimmed by 1 base and 4 bases, with 14 bases remaining between them. Germline CDR1 and CDR2: LGHNA and YSLEER. Details on this clonotype: What it recognizes is unknown.

This TCR came from an adult woman who had mild COVID-19 (a few samples of this study predate the infection). Cell type and time point are not known. This chain connects TRBV4-3 to TRBJ2-1, with no clear D. The sequenced material came from PBMCs or a T cell subset sorted from them (not recorded which). The CDR3, as DNA: TGCGCCAGCAGCCAAGGGCTTAGTGGCGTATACAATGAGCAGTTCTTC. It is translated as CASSQGLSGVYNEQFF.